These 26 T cell receptor beta chains were all obtained from the same sample, sequenced in a study of cytomegalovirus exposure and HLA in healthy donors. With 60 Vbeta and 13 Jbeta primers, the PCR was carried out. Sequencing used immunoSEQ multiplex PCR; TCRdb keeps in-frame clones, though not all of them. The sample contains about 160,000 clones, 70% to 80% of which appear only once. The sequencing input was PBMCs. Receptors originate from a man aged 25-45 years in good health and CMV-seropositive.

This chain's CDR3 is CATTRIRGEKLFF. CDR3 bases: TGTGCTACCACACGCATAAGGGGTGAAAAACTGTTTTTT. The genes are TRBV6-1 and TRBJ1-4, with a weak D call TRBD1 (5 bases). CDR1 and CDR2 (germline): MNHNS, SASEGT. The CDR3 has 13 amino acids.

This clone was seen just once. The chain's CDR3 is CASSLGQGAYNEQFF. The CDR3 coding sequence is TGTGCCAGCAGCTTGGGGCAGGGGGCCTACAATGAGCAGTTCTTC. The chain recombines TRBV5-6 with TRBJ2-1; 7 bases map to TRBD1. V was pared by 0 bases and J by 2 bases, with 2 bases of the junction left unmatched. From germline, CDR1 is SGHDT and CDR2 YYEEEE. This CDR3 contains 15 residues.

This sequence joins TRBV2 and TRBJ1-5; D is uncertain. V was trimmed by 4 bases and J by 3 bases, leaving 7 bases between them. Germline V gives CDR1 SNHLY, CDR2 FYNNEI. The CDR3 runs 13 residues. The CDR3 bases are TGTGCCAGCAGTGCGGAGAACAATCAGCCCCAGCATTTT. It is translated as CASSAENNQPQHF.

This chain links TRBV21-1 with TRBJ2-1; the listed D gene, TRBD2, was not tested against the DNA. TRBV21-1 is shown as a pseudogene. The CDR3 is 11 residues long. The DNA for the CDR3 is TGTGCCAGCAGCAAAAATAGTGAGCAGTTCTTC. This gives the protein CASSKNSEQFF.

This clone turned up a few times. The rearrangement uses TRBV4-1 and TRBJ2-7, with 10 nucleotides matching TRBD1. The germline gives CDR1 MGHRA, CDR2 YSYEKL. Unmatched junction bases numbered 14, after V lost 4 bases and J lost 5 bases. The CDR3 covers 17 residues. For the CDR3, the DNA is TGCGCCAGCAGCCGAGAGCCCCCGGGACAGGGGTTCGACGAGCAGTACTTC. The encoded protein is CASSREPPGQGFDEQYF.

This chain links TRBV6-5 with TRBJ2-5, with 8 nucleotides matching TRBD1. Per germline, CDR1 MNHEY and CDR2 SVGAGI. The CDR3 is made up of 15 amino acids. J was trimmed by 5 bases and V by 2 bases; bases with no gene match: 7. As DNA, the CDR3 is TGTGCCAGCAGTTACCCCTCAGGGGGCTATGAGACCCAGTACTTC. It is translated as CASSYPSGGYETQYF.

The V call is TRBV10-3, the J call TRBJ1-1, with TRBD1 identical over 7 bases. This CDR3 has 14 residues. The V gene's germline CDR1 is ENHRY and CDR2 SYGVKD. Trimming cost V 4 bases and J 2 bases; bases outside gene matches: 4. The CDR3 sequence is CAISVNRGNTEAFF. The CDR3 nucleotides read TGTGCCATCAGTGTGAACAGGGGAAACACTGAAGCTTTCTTT.

The chain combines TRBV6-5 with TRBJ1-3, with unresolved D. Germline V lookup: CDR1 MNHEY, CDR2 SVGAGI. CDR3 length: 13 amino acids. Trimming shortened V by 5 bases and J by 4 bases, and 9 bases separated the two germline ends. The CDR3 coding sequence is TGTGCCAGCAGTCCAGGTTTCGGAAACACCATATATTTT. This sequence encodes CASSPGFGNTIYF.

This clone was observed a handful of times. The chain uses TRBV7-7 and TRBJ2-1; possibly TRBD1 for D (6 bases). The V gene's germline CDR1 is SSHAT and CDR2 FNYEAQ (reference sequence). Deletions cut 4 bases from V and 5 bases from J, with 18 bases between. The CDR3 covers 16 residues. CDR3 in DNA: TGTGCCAGCAGCTATTCCGGGACAAGGGGACACAATGAGCAGTTCTTC. Translated: CASSYSGTRGHNEQFF.

The chain is built from TRBV5-6 and TRBJ1-3; 12 nucleotides line up with TRBD1. Losses at the gene ends were 4 bases for V and 0 bases for J; bases not matched to a gene: 8. The CDR3 spans 18 residues. Germline V CDR1 and CDR2: SGHDT, YYEEEE. CDR3 coding DNA: TGTGCCAGCAGCCGGTGGGGGACAGGGGGCCACTCTGGAAACACCATATATTTT. This codes for CASSRWGTGGHSGNTIYF. The full variable domain, its missing parts supplied by reference TRBV5-6 and TRBJ1-3, is DAGVTQSPTHLIKTRGQQVTLRCSPKSGHDTVSWYQQALGQGPQFIFQYYEEEERQRGNFPDRFSGHQFPNYSSELNVNALLLGDSALYLCASSRWGTGGHSGNTIYFGEGSWLTVV.

The V gene is TRBV7-9, the J gene TRBJ2-5; TRBD1 might be the D (6 bases). This CDR3 spans 13 amino acids. Germline V CDR1 and CDR2: SEHNR, FQNEAQ (reference sequence). V shed 5 bases and J shed 3 bases, with 10 bases lying between them. CDR3 DNA: TGTGCCAGCAGCCCTACAGGGAAAGAGACCCAGTACTTC. Protein product: CASSPTGKETQYF.

The rearrangement joins TRBV14 to TRBJ2-1, with TRBD1 identical over 8 bases. With V trimmed by 1 base and J by 8 bases, 10 bases remained unmatched. The CDR3 spans 16 residues. CDR1 and CDR2 from the germline V gene are SGHDN and FVKESK. CDR3 DNA: TGTGCCAGCAGCCAAGTGGGCAGGGGGCAGGACCATGAGCAGTTCTTC. It translates to CASSQVGRGQDHEQFF. Together with reference TRBV14 and TRBJ2-1, the CDR3 gives the full variable domain: EAGVTQFPSHSVIEKGQTVTLRCDPISGHDNLYWYRRVMGKEIKFLLHFVKESKQDESGMPNNRFLAERTGGTYSTLKVQPAELEDSGVYFCASSQVGRGQDHEQFFGPGTRLTVL.

The V call is TRBV19, the J call TRBJ1-5; D is ambiguous. The CDR3 totals 13 residues. V lost 7 bases, J lost 3 bases, and 10 bases lay in between. CDR1 is LNHDA, CDR2 SQIVND, per germline (reference sequence). This chain's CDR3 is CASTWRDNQPQHF. The CDR3 DNA reads TGTGCCAGTACTTGGCGGGACAATCAGCCCCAGCATTTT. Together with reference TRBV19 and TRBJ1-5, the CDR3 gives the full variable domain: DGGITQSPKYLFRKEGQNVTLSCEQNLNHDAMYWYRQDPGQGLRLIYYSQIVNDFQKGDIAEGYSVSREKKESFPLTVTSAQKNPTAFYLCASTWRDNQPQHFGDGTRLSIL.

The gene calls are TRBV14 and TRBJ2-7; TRBD1 aligns across 7 bases. CDR3 length equals 15 residues. Germline lookup yields CDR1 SGHDN and CDR2 FVKESK. The V gene end was trimmed by 2 bases and the J gene end by 3 bases; junction bases not matched to a gene: 7. CDR3 sequence (DNA): TGTGCCAGCAGCCAATCCGGGACAGCCGGCTACGAGCAGTACTTC. Translation: CASSQSGTAGYEQYF. Full variable domain (missing parts from reference TRBV14 and TRBJ2-7): EAGVTQFPSHSVIEKGQTVTLRCDPISGHDNLYWYRRVMGKEIKFLLHFVKESKQDESGMPNNRFLAERTGGTYSTLKVQPAELEDSGVYFCASSQSGTAGYEQYFGPGTRLTVT.

J is TRBJ1-2 and V is TRBV4-1, with D unresolved. CDR1 and CDR2 from the germline V gene are MGHRA and YSYEKL. Deletions cut 2 bases from V and 4 bases from J, with 11 bases between. The CDR3 sequence is 14 residues long. The CDR3 region is CASSQTSGSYGYTF. The CDR3 DNA is TGCGCCAGCAGCCAAACATCGGGGAGCTATGGCTACACCTTC.

The chain recombines TRBV2 with TRBJ1-5, with 8 bases matching TRBD1. The V and J ends lost 10 bases and 7 bases, in that order; junction bases with no gene match: 9. The CDR3 has 13 amino acids. The V gene's germline CDR1 is SNHLY and CDR2 FYNNEI. This CDR3 is CAINQGAGQPQHF. In DNA form, the CDR3 reads TGTGCCATTAATCAGGGGGCAGGACAGCCCCAGCATTTT. The variable domain in full, completed from reference TRBV2 and TRBJ1-5, reads EPEVTQTPSHQVTQMGQEVILRCVPISNHLYFYWYRQILGQKVEFLVSFYNNEISEKSEIFDDQFSVERPDGSNFTLKIRSTKLEDSAMYFCAINQGAGQPQHFGDGTRLSIL.

The chain uses TRBV19 and TRBJ1-6; no clear D. Trimming pared 6 bases from V and 0 bases from J, leaving 9 bases between. The germline V gene has CDR1 LNHDA and CDR2 SQIVND (reference sequence). This CDR3 contains 15 residues. The CDR3 region is CASSLSGSYNSPLHF. DNA of the CDR3: TGTGCCAGTAGCCTGTCGGGCTCCTATAATTCACCCCTCCACTTT. Using reference TRBV19 and TRBJ1-6 for the parts outside the CDR3, the full variable domain is DGGITQSPKYLFRKEGQNVTLSCEQNLNHDAMYWYRQDPGQGLRLIYYSQIVNDFQKGDIAEGYSVSREKKESFPLTVTSAQKNPTAFYLCASSLSGSYNSPLHFGNGTRLTVT.

The chain recombines TRBV7-6 with TRBJ2-1, with TRBD2 matching over 12 bases. Trimming took 5 bases from V and 6 from J; bases not matched to a gene: 11. From germline, CDR1 is SGHVS and CDR2 FNYEAQ. This CDR3 is 17 amino acids long. CDR3 in DNA: TGTGCCAGCAGCCATTCGACTAGCGGGGGTACCGGCAATGAGCAGTTCTTC. This translates into CASSHSTSGGTGNEQFF.

The chain recombines TRBV28 with TRBJ1-1, with D possibly being TRBD1 (5 bases). Trimming stripped 7 bases from V and 1 base from J, with 13 bases between. This CDR3 contains 14 residues. In germline, CDR1 is MDHEN, CDR2 SYDVKM. CDR3 coding DNA: TGTGCCAGCAACCCGGGGGGAGGGAACACTGAAGCTTTCTTT. Its protein product is CASNPGGGNTEAFF.

The chain recombines TRBV19 with TRBJ2-1; D might be TRBD1 (6 bases). This CDR3 spans 13 amino acids. V gave up 5 bases and J gave up 8 bases, with 13 bases separating them. The V gene's germline CDR1 is LNHDA and CDR2 SQIVND (reference sequence). The CDR3 bases are TGTGCCAGTAGTTTCTTGGGGGCGTATGAGCAGTTCTTC. Translating gives CASSFLGAYEQFF.

The rearrangement joins TRBV27 to TRBJ2-1, with a tentative D call TRBD1 (5 bases). The V and J ends lost 0 bases and 10 bases respectively, with 16 bases between them. The CDR3 contains 15 residues. CDR1 MNHEY and CDR2 SMNVEV come from the germline V gene (reference sequence). In DNA form, the CDR3 reads TGTGCCAGCAGTTTATCGCTTTTGGGGCCGGCAGAGCAGTTCTTC. Its protein is CASSLSLLGPAEQFF.

V and J are TRBV7-2 and TRBJ2-2; D may be TRBD2 (6 bases). This CDR3 spans 15 amino acids. Germline V CDR1 and CDR2: SGHTA, FQGNSA. The V gene lost 5 bases and the J gene lost 5 bases, with 15 bases spanning the gap. CDR3 sequence (DNA): TGTGCCAGCAGCGCGGGACGAAACCCAACCGGGGAGCTGTTTTTT. This codes for CASSAGRNPTGELFF.

The chain employs TRBV5-8 and TRBJ2-5; TRBD1 matches at 7 bases. This CDR3 has 15 residues. CDR1 and CDR2 (germline): SGHTS, YDEGEE. V lost 4 bases to trimming and J lost 4 bases; unmatched junction nucleotides: 10. This CDR3 is CASSPIRAGGETQYF. DNA for the CDR3: TGTGCCAGCAGCCCGATCCGGGCAGGGGGAGAGACCCAGTACTTC.

This chain joins TRBV2 and TRBJ2-1, with 7 bases lining up with TRBD2. This CDR3 has 11 residues. CDR1 is SNHLY and CDR2 is FYNNEI in the germline V gene. The V gene end was trimmed by 11 bases and the J gene end by 6 bases; junction bases not matched to a gene: 4. The CDR3, as DNA: TGTGCCGGCCGGACTAGCAATGAGCAGTTCTTC. It translates to CAGRTSNEQFF. The complete variable domain, with remaining parts taken from reference TRBV2 and TRBJ2-1, reads EPEVTQTPSHQVTQMGQEVILRCVPISNHLYFYWYRQILGQKVEFLVSFYNNEISEKSEIFDDQFSVERPDGSNFTLKIRSTKLEDSAMYFCAGRTSNEQFFGPGTRLTVL.

This clone was counted a few times. This chain links TRBV19 with TRBJ2-1, with 11 nucleotides matching TRBD2. V gave up 7 bases and J gave up 5 bases; unmatched junction bases: 7. The CDR3 totals 15 residues. Germline V gene data show CDR1 as LNHDA and CDR2 as SQIVND (reference sequence). The CDR3 DNA is TGTGCCAGTACCGTTAGCGGGGGGGGTCACAATGAGCAGTTCTTC. As protein: CASTVSGGGHNEQFF.

The rearrangement links TRBV1 to TRBJ1-3; no check of the table's D call, TRBD1, against the DNA was made. TRBV1 is a pseudogene segment. CDR3 length: 20 residues. Here the CDR3 DNA reads TGCACCAGCAGCCAACCCTCAGCGGACAGGGTGTCGAGGGGAGGAAACACCATATATTTT. Its protein is CTSSQPSADRVSRGGNTIYF.